This T cell receptor (beta chain) came from a study of blood T cell repertoires in COVID-19. Overall study context: From T cells, B-cell-depleted T cells, or PBMCs came the material, which was cDNA or gDNA.

CDR1 LGHNT and CDR2 FRNRAP come from the germline V gene. V was clipped by 6 bases and J by 4 bases, with 12 bases between them. The length of the CDR3 is 13 residues. Repertoires were generated with immunoSEQ multiplex PCR, while TCRdb's copy carries only in-frame clones and drops some. The sample carries about 95,000 clones, 84% recorded once. This clone showed up just once. The chain joins TRBV12-5 to TRBJ1-1; possibly TRBD1 for D (6 bases). The sequenced sample consisted of peripheral blood. The source of this sequence is a human donor in a cohort sampled during active COVID-19. Written as DNA, the CDR3 is TGTGCTAGTGGATCTCCAGGGGTCACTGAAGCTTTCTTT. Translated: CASGSPGVTEAFF.